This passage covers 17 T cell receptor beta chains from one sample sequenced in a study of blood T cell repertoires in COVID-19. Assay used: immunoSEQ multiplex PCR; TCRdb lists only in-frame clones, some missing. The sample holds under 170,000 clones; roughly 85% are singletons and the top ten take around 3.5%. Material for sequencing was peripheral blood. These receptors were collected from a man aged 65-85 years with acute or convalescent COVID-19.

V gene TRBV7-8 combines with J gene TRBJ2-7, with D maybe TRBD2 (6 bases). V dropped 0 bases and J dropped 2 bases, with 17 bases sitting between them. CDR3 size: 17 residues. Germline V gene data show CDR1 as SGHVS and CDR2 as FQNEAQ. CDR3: CASSLALGGVLPYEQYF. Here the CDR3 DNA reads TGTGCCAGCAGCTTAGCTCTGGGGGGAGTTCTCCCCTACGAGCAGTACTTC.

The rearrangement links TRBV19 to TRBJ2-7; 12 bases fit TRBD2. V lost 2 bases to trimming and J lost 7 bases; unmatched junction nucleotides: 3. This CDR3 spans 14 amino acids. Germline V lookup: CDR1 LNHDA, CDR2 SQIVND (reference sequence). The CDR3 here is CASSIMGTSGEQYF. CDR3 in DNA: TGTGCCAGTAGTATAATGGGGACTAGCGGGGAGCAGTACTTC.

The DNA of the CDR3 is TGCGCCAGCAGCCAAGATTGGGCAGTTCAGAGGGGGGGTCGGGAGCAGTACTTC. It is translated as CASSQDWAVQRGGREQYF. This rearrangement joins TRBV4-3 to TRBJ2-7; tentatively, D is TRBD2 (7 bases). The CDR3 is 18 amino acids. V lost 0 bases and J lost 7, with 25 bases in between. CDR1 is LGHNA, CDR2 YSLEER, per germline.

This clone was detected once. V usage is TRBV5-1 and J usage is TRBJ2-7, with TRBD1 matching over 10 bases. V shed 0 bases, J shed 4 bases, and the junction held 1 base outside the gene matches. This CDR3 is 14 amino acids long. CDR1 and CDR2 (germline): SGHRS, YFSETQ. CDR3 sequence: CASSLGGQGYEQYF. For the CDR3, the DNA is TGCGCCAGCAGCTTGGGGGGACAGGGGTACGAGCAGTACTTC. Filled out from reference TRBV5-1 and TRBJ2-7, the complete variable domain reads KAGVTQTPRYLIKTRGQQVTLSCSPISGHRSVSWYQQTPGQGLQFLFEYFSETQRNKGNFPGRFSGRQFSNSRSEMNVSTLELGDSALYLCASSLGGQGYEQYFGPGTRLTVT.

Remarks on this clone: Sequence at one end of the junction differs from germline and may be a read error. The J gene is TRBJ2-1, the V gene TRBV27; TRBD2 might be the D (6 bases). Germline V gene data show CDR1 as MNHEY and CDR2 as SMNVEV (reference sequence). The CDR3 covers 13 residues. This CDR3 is CVSSFEEGNEQFF. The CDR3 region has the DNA TGTGTCAGCAGTTTTGAGGAGGGCAATGAGCAGTTCTTC.

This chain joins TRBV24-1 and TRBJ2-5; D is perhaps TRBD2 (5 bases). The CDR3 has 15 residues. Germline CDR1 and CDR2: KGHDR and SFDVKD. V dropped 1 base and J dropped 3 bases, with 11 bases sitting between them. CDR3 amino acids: CATSDFAGLEETQYF. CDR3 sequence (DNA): TGTGCCACCAGTGATTTTGCGGGCCTAGAAGAGACCCAGTACTTC.

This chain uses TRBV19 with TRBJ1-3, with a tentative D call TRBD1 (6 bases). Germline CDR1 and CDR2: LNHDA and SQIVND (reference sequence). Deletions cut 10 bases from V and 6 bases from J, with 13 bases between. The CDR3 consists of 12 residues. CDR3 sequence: CATQTGKNTIYF. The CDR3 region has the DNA TGTGCCACACAAACAGGGAAAAACACCATATATTTT.

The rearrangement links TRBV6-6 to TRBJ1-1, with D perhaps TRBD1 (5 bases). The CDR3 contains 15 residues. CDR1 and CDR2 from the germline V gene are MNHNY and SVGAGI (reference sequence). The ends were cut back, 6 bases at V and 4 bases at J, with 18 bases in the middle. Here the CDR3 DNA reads TGTGCCAGCAGCTCCGGGACCGCCGGGAGCACTGAAGCTTTCTTT. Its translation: CASSSGTAGSTEAFF.

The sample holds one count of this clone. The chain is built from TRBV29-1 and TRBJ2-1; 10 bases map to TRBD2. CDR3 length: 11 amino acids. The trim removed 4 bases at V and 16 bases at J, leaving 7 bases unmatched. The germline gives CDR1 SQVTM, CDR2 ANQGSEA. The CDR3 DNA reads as TGCAGCGTTGGAGCGGGAGGGCGTTTTTTCTTC. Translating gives CSVGAGGRFFF.

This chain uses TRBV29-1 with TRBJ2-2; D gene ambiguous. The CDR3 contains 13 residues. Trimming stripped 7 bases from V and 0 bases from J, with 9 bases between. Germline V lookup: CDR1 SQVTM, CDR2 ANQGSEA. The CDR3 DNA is TGCAGCGCCCAAACAGCGAACACCGGGGAGCTGTTTTTT. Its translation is CSAQTANTGELFF.

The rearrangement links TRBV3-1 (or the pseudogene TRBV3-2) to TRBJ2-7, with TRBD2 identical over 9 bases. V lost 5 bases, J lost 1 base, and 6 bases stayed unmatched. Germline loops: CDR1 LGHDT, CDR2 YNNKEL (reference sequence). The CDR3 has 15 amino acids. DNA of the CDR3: TGTGCCAGCAGCTCGAGGCGGGAGGGATCCTACGAGCAGTACTTC. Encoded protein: CASSSRREGSYEQYF.

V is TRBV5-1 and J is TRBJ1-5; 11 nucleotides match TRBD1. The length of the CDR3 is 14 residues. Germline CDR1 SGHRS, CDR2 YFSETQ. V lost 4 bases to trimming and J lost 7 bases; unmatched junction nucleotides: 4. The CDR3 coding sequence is TGCGCCAGCAGCCCGGGACAGGGGGAACAGCCCCAGCATTTT. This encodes CASSPGQGEQPQHF.

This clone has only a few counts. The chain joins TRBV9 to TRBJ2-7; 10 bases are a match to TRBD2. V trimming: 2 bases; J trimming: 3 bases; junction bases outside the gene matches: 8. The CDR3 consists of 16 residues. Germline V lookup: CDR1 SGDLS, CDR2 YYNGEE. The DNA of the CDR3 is TGTGCCAGCAGCGTCGGGCTAGCGGGAGACGGCTACGAGCAGTACTTC. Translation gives CASSVGLAGDGYEQYF. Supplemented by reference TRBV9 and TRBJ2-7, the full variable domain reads DSGVTQTPKHLITATGQRVTLRCSPRSGDLSVYWYQQSLDQGLQFLIQYYNGEERAKGNILERFSAQQFPDLHSELNLSSLELGDSALYFCASSVGLAGDGYEQYFGPGTRLTVT.

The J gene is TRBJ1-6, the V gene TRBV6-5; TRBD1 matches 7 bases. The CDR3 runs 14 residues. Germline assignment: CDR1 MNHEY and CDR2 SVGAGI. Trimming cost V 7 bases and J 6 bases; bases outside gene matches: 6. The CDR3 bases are TGTGCCAGCAAGGACAGGATCTCTAATTCACCCCTCCACTTT. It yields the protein CASKDRISNSPLHF.

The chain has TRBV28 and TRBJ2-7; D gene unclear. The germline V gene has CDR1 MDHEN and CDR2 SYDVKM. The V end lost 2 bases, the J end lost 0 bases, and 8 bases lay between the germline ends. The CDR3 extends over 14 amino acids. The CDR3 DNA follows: TGTGCCAGCAGTTTAGCGGTCAGCTCCTACGAGCAGTACTTC. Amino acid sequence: CASSLAVSSYEQYF.

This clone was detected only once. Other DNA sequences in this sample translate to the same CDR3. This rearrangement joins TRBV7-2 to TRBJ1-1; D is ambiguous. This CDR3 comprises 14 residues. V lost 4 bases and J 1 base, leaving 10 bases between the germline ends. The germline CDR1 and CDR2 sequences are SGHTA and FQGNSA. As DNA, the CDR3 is TGTGCCAGCAGCTCAGCCCGGGGGAACACTGAAGCTTTCTTT. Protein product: CASSSARGNTEAFF.

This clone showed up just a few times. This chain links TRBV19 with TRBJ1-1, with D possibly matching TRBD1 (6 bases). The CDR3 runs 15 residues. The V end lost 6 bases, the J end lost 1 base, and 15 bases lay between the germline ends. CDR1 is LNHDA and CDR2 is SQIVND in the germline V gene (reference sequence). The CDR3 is CASRNTDRTNTEAFF. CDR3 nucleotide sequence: TGTGCCAGTAGAAATACAGACAGGACGAACACTGAAGCTTTCTTT.